This T cell receptor (beta chain) was retrieved from a study of blood T cell repertoires in COVID-19. Study-wide background: PBMCs, B-cell-depleted T cells, or T cells provided the cDNA or gDNA that made up the material.

Measured with immunoSEQ multiplex PCR; TCRdb has only the in-frame clones, and not every one. The table lists approximately 270,000 clones, roughly 88% of them singletons. Those enrolled, adults aged roughly 18 to 90 years, came from roughly 22 US areas. Cohort allocation depended upon clinical history that participants reported. Two negative PCRs, clearance, or symptom resolution characterized the recovered Cohort 3 donors. This CDR3 region has 15 residues. The germline V gene encodes CDR1 MGHRA and CDR2 YSYEKL. V was trimmed by 3 bases and J by 0 bases, leaving 11 bases between them. The sequencing sample was made of PBMCs or T cells enriched from blood (not recorded which). The clonotype comes from a woman in her 30s who had recovered from COVID-19. The chain uses TRBV4-1 and TRBJ1-2; TRBD1 is a possible D gene (6 bases). The CDR3 sequence: CASSHAKGANYGYTF. CDR3 bases: TGCGCCAGCAGCCACGCGAAGGGGGCTAACTATGGCTACACCTTC.